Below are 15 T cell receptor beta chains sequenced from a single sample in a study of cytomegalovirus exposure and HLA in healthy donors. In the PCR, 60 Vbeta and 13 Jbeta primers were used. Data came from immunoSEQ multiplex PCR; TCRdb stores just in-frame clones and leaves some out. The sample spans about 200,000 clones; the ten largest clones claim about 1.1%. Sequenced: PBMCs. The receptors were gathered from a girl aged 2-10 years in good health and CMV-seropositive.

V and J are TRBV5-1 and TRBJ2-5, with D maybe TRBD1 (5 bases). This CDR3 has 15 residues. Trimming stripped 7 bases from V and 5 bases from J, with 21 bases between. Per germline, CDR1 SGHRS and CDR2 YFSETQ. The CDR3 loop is CASSPSKGLRETQYF. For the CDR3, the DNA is TGCGCCAGCTCCCCCTCGAAGGGGCTGCGGGAGACCCAGTACTTC.

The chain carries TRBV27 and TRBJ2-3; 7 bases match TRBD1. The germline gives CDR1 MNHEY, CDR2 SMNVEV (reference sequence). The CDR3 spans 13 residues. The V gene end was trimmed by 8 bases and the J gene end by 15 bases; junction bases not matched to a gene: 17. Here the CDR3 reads CASLPPIWAGGYF. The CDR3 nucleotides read TGTGCCAGCCTACCCCCCATTTGGGCAGGGGGATATTTT.

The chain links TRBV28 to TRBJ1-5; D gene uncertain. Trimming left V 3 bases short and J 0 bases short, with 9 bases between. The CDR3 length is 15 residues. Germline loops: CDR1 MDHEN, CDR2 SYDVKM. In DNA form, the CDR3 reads TGTGCCAGCAGTTTGGTCACTTATAGCAATCAGCCCCAGCATTTT. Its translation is CASSLVTYSNQPQHF.

As DNA, the CDR3 is TGCGCCAGCAGCCGACTACGACAGGGAAGAACTTCACCCCTCCACTTT. This encodes CASSRLRQGRTSPLHF. The chain joins TRBV5-1 to TRBJ1-6, with 7 positions matching TRBD1. V lost 4 bases and J lost 9; bases outside the gene matches: 13. CDR1 is SGHRS, CDR2 YFSETQ, per germline. The CDR3 spans 16 residues. Combining the CDR3 with reference TRBV5-1 and TRBJ1-6 gives the whole variable domain KAGVTQTPRYLIKTRGQQVTLSCSPISGHRSVSWYQQTPGQGLQFLFEYFSETQRNKGNFPGRFSGRQFSNSRSEMNVSTLELGDSALYLCASSRLRQGRTSPLHFGNGTRLTVT.

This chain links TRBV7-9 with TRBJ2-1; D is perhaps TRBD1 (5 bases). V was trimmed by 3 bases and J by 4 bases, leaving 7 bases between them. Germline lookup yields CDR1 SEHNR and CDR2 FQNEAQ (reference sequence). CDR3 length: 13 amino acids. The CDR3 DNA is TGTGCCAGCAGCTTCGGACAATACAATGAGCAGTTCTTC. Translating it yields CASSFGQYNEQFF.

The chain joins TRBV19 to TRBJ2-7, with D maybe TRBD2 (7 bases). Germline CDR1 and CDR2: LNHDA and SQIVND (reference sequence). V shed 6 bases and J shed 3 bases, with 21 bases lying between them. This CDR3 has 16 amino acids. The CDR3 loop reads CASSRRGAANNYEQYF. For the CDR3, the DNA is TGTGCCAGTAGCCGCCGGGGGGCAGCGAATAACTACGAGCAGTACTTC.

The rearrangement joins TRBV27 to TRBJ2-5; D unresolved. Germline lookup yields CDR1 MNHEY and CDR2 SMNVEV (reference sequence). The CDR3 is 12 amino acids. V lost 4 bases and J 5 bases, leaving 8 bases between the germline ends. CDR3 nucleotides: TGTGCCAGCAGTTCCCCCGGGGAGACCCAGTACTTC. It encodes CASSSPGETQYF.

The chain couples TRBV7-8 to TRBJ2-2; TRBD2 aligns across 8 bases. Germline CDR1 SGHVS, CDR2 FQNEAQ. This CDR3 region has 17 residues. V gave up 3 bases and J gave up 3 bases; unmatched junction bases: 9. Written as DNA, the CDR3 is TGTGCCAGCAGCTTCCCTGGACTAGCAGTAGACACCGGGGAGCTGTTTTTT. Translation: CASSFPGLAVDTGELFF.

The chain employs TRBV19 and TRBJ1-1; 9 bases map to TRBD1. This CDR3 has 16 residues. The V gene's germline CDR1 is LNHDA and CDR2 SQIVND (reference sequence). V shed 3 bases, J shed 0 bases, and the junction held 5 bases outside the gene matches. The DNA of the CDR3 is TGTGCCAGTAGTATGCGCGGGACAGGGATGAACACTGAAGCTTTCTTT. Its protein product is CASSMRGTGMNTEAFF.

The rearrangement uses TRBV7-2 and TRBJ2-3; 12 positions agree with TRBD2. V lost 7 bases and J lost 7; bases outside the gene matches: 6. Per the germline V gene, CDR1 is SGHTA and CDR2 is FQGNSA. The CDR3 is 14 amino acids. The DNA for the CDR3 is TGTGCCAGCACCGGACTAGCGGGATCGAATACGCAGTATTTT. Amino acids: CASTGLAGSNTQYF.

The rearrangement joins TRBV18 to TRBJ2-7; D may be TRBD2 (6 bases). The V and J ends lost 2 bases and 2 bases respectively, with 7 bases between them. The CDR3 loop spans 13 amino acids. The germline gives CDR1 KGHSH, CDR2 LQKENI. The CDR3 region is CASSPGGTYEQYF. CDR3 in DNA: TGTGCCAGCTCACCAGGGGGGACCTACGAGCAGTACTTC.

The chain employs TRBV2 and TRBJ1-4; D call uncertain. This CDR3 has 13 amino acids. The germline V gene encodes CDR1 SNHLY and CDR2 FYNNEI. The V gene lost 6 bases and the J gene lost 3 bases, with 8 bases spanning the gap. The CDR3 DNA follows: TGTGCCAGCAGGGCGGCACCTAATGAAAAACTGTTTTTT. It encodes CASRAAPNEKLFF.

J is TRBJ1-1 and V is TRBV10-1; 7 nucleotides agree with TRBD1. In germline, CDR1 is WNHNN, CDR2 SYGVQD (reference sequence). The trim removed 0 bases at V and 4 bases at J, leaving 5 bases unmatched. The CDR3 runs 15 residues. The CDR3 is CASSESQGDGTEAFF. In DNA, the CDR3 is TGCGCCAGCAGTGAGTCGCAGGGGGATGGCACTGAAGCTTTCTTT.

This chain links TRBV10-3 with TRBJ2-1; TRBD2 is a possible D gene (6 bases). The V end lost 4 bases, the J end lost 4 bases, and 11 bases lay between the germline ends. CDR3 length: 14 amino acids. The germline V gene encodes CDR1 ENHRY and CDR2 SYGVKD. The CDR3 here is CAISAGSGYNEQFF. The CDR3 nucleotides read TGTGCCATCAGTGCCGGGAGCGGGTACAATGAGCAGTTCTTC.

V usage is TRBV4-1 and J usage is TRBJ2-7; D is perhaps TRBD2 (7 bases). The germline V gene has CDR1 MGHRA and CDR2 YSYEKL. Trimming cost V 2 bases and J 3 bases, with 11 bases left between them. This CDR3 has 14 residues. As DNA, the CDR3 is TGCGCCAGCAGCCAACACAGGGAGGGCTACGAGCAGTACTTC. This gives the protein CASSQHREGYEQYF.